Following are 11 T cell receptor beta chains from one sample sequenced in a study of early T cells in non-severe SARS-CoV-2 infection. TCRdb independently ran MiXCR on the 5' RACE reads; one entry per CDR3 protein. The data show roughly 61,000 distinct CDR3 sequences, under 14% seen once. The source material was whole blood. All receptors come from an adult who was a healthcare worker with PCR-confirmed SARS-CoV-2 infection or an uninfected control (not recorded which).

The chain recombines TRBV21-1 with TRBJ1-2; TRBD1, the table's D call, lacks a check against the DNA. TRBV21-1 is listed as a pseudogene. The CDR3 is made up of 16 amino acids. CDR3 amino acids: CAGMGLVTDRDYGYTF. The CDR3 bases are TGTGCCGGCATGGGGCTAGTGACCGACAGGGACTATGGCTACACCTTC.

Many counts were recorded for this clonotype. J is TRBJ2-2 and V is TRBV5-5; 7 bases map to TRBD2. Germline values: CDR1 SGHKS, CDR2 YYEKEE (reference sequence). This CDR3 contains 18 residues. After removal of 0 bases from V and 1 base from J, the junction contained 9 bases not matched to a gene. The CDR3 coding sequence is TGTGCCAGCAGCTTGGCCCGGGGGGTCTCTCGGAACACCGGGGAGCTGTTTTTT. Amino acids: CASSLARGVSRNTGELFF.

This clonotype came up many times. This sequence joins TRBV6-2 or TRBV6-3 and TRBJ2-1; TRBD2 agrees at 12 bases. V trimming: 0 bases; J trimming: 8 bases; junction bases outside the gene matches: 14. CDR1 and CDR2 from the germline V gene are MNHEY and SVGEGT. The CDR3 length is 19 residues. The CDR3 coding sequence is TGTGCCAGCAGTTACTCCACTAGCGGGGGGTTGTCCCCGGGGCATGAGCAGTTCTTC. Protein: CASSYSTSGGLSPGHEQFF.

Notes on this clonotype: This may be a read error: a much more frequent sequence differs by one nucleotide. The CDR3 nucleotides read TGCGCCAGCAGTCATTGGATGAATGTCCCTTTC. Amino acid sequence: CASSHWMNVPF. The chain uses TRBV23-1 and TRBJ2-7; D gene ambiguous. TRBV23-1 is an open reading frame whose function is uncertain. The CDR3 length is 11 residues.

This clonotype was counted at least ten times. V is TRBV20-1 and J is TRBJ1-2, with D possibly TRBD1 on 5 matching bases. Germline V gene sequence: CDR1 DFQATT, CDR2 SNEGSKA (reference sequence). The CDR3 spans 14 residues. V was pared by 3 bases and J by 2 bases, with 13 bases between. The CDR3, as DNA: TGCAGTGCTAGCAGCGCAGGGAGGAACTATGGCTACACCTTC. Its protein is CSASSAGRNYGYTF.

This rearrangement joins TRBV11-2 to TRBJ1-2, with D possibly TRBD1 on 5 matching bases. Germline V gives CDR1 SGHAT, CDR2 FQNNGV. The V and J ends lost 2 bases and 4 bases respectively, with 11 bases between them. This CDR3 has 14 residues. CDR3 region: CASSLSGPGYGYTF. The CDR3 coding sequence is TGTGCCAGCAGCTTATCAGGGCCCGGCTATGGCTACACCTTC.

This clonotype was detected only a few times. The chain joins TRBV7-9 to TRBJ2-3, with TRBD1 matching over 7 bases. CDR1 is SEHNR and CDR2 is FQNEAQ in the germline V gene (reference sequence). V was pared by 5 bases and J by 3 bases, with 8 bases of the junction left unmatched. This CDR3 comprises 15 residues. The CDR3 bases are TGTGCCAGCAGCCCGCCGGCAGGGGGAACAGATACGCAGTATTTT. Translating it yields CASSPPAGGTDTQYF.

A few counts support this clonotype. The chain joins TRBV6-2 or TRBV6-3 to TRBJ1-1; no clear D gene. Trimming stripped 6 bases from V and 8 bases from J, with 13 bases between. In germline, CDR1 is MNHEY, CDR2 SVGEGT. CDR3 length: 12 amino acids. The CDR3 region has the DNA TGTGCCAGCAGCCCCAGACTACTAGAAGCTTTCTTT. Its translation is CASSPRLLEAFF.

V is TRBV9 and J is TRBJ2-7; D is possibly TRBD1 (5 bases). In germline, CDR1 is SGDLS, CDR2 YYNGEE. The length of the CDR3 is 13 residues. V lost 0 bases and J lost 5, with 9 bases in between. The CDR3 DNA reads as TGTGCCAGCAGCGTAGGGCAGGGTAACGAGCAGTACTTC. Protein: CASSVGQGNEQYF.

The genes are TRBV4-3 and TRBJ2-7; D remains unclear. CDR3 size: 15 residues. V was shortened by 0 bases and J by 2 bases, with 11 bases between the two germline ends. The germline V gene encodes CDR1 LGHNA and CDR2 YSLEER. The CDR3 is CASSQDRQVPYEQYF. The CDR3 bases are TGCGCCAGCAGCCAAGATAGGCAGGTTCCCTACGAGCAGTACTTC.

The chain is built from TRBV12-3 or TRBV12-4 and TRBJ1-1; 8 nucleotides match TRBD1. Losses at the gene ends were 0 bases for V and 11 bases for J; bases not matched to a gene: 8. The CDR3 is 14 residues long. The DNA for the CDR3 is TGTGCCAGCAGTTTAGCGCCACAGGGGGACTGGGCTTTCTTT. Translation gives CASSLAPQGDWAFF.